These 9 T cell receptor beta chains came from one sample sequenced in a study of cytotoxic CD8 clonotypes in ibrutinib-treated CLL. Here immunoSEQ multiplex PCR was the method, and the copy in TCRdb shows in-frame clones only, minus some. The sample has some 140,000 clones; approximately 80% are singletons. Source: PBMCs, taken after 24 months of ibrutinib treatment. These receptors were taken from a human donor with chronic lymphocytic leukemia.

This sequence joins TRBV6-1 and TRBJ1-1; D is uncertain. The V gene lost 4 bases and the J gene lost 4 bases, with 10 bases spanning the gap. Germline V lookup: CDR1 MNHNS, CDR2 SASEGT. The CDR3 contains 13 residues. The CDR3 DNA reads TGTGCCAGCAGTGTCGTGGTGGGCACTGAAGCTTTCTTT. Encoded protein: CASSVVVGTEAFF.

This chain links TRBV11-2 with TRBJ2-7, with TRBD2 identical over 14 bases. CDR3 length: 17 amino acids. Germline V CDR1 and CDR2: SGHAT, FQNNGV. The V gene end was trimmed by 5 bases and the J gene end by 1 base; junction bases not matched to a gene: 7. The DNA for the CDR3 is TGTGCCAGCAGCCCGACTAGCGGGGGGGCTTCATCCTACGAGCAGTACTTC. It translates to CASSPTSGGASSYEQYF.

The table lists this clone with a few counts. This chain uses TRBV5-1 with TRBJ1-2; a weak D match, TRBD1 (5 bases). CDR1 SGHRS and CDR2 YFSETQ come from the germline V gene. Trimming cost V 3 bases and J 4 bases, with 13 bases left between them. The CDR3 covers 14 residues. As DNA, the CDR3 is TGCGCCAGCAGCTGGCGGGACGGGTCCTATGGCTACACCTTC. Protein sequence: CASSWRDGSYGYTF.

This chain joins TRBV7-9 and TRBJ2-7, with 9 positions matching TRBD1. The CDR3 covers 15 residues. The V and J ends lost 5 bases and 2 bases, in that order; junction bases with no gene match: 7. In germline, CDR1 is SEHNR, CDR2 FQNEAQ (reference sequence). CDR3 region: CASSPGTGLTYEQYF. In nucleotides, the CDR3 is TGTGCCAGCAGCCCAGGGACAGGGCTCACCTACGAGCAGTACTTC.

V gene TRBV5-6 combines with J gene TRBJ1-6; D is unclear. The CDR3 is 15 residues long. CDR1 SGHDT and CDR2 YYEEEE come from the germline V gene. V lost 0 bases, J lost 10 bases, and 14 bases lay in between. The CDR3 DNA reads as TGTGCCAGCAGCTTGGAGGCCGGGTTTGGGTCACCCCTCCACTTT. Translating it yields CASSLEAGFGSPLHF.

The V gene is TRBV27, the J gene TRBJ2-3, with 7 bases aligning to TRBD1. With 5 bases clipped from V and 2 bases from J, the junction kept 7 bases outside the gene matches. Germline CDR1 MNHEY, CDR2 SMNVEV (reference sequence). The CDR3 sequence is 15 residues long. The CDR3, as DNA: TGTGCCAGCAGTCCGACAGGGAGACACACAGATACGCAGTATTTT. This gives the protein CASSPTGRHTDTQYF.

This clone was observed once. The CDR3: CASSQVGTGTGYTF. The DNA for the CDR3 is TGCGCCAGCAGCCAAGTGGGGACAGGGACTGGCTACACCTTC. The chain links TRBV4-3 to TRBJ1-2; 9 nucleotides line up with TRBD1. The CDR3 has 14 amino acids. Looked up from germline, CDR1 is LGHNA and CDR2 is YSLEER. V lost 1 base and J lost 7; bases outside the gene matches: 4.

J is TRBJ1-1 and V is TRBV5-5; 9 bases match TRBD1. This CDR3 contains 14 residues. Unmatched junction bases numbered 2, after V lost 4 bases and J lost 1 base. CDR1 is SGHKS, CDR2 YYEKEE, per germline (reference sequence). CDR3 residues: CASSGGQGNTEAFF. The DNA of the CDR3 is TGTGCCAGCAGCGGGGGACAGGGGAACACTGAAGCTTTCTTT.

V and J are TRBV28 and TRBJ2-7, with no clear D. Germline lookup yields CDR1 MDHEN and CDR2 SYDVKM. The CDR3 length is 12 residues. Trimming left V 3 bases short and J 4 bases short, with 7 bases between. CDR3 protein: CASSFSGYEQYF. The CDR3 DNA follows: TGTGCCAGCAGTTTTTCCGGTTACGAGCAGTACTTC.